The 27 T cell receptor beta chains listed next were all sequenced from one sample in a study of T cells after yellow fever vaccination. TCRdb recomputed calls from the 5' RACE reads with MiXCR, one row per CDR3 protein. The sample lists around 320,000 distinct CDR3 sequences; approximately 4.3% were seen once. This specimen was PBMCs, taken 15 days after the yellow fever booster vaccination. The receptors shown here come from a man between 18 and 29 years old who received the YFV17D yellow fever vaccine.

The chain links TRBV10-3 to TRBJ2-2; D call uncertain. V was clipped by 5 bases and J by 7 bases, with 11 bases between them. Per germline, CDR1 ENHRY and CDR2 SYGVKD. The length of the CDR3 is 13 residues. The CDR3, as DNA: TGTGCCATCAGTAGGACGCACCTCGGGGAGCTGTTTTTT. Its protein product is CAISRTHLGELFF.

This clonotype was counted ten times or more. CDR3 bases: TGTGCCAGCAGCCCCTTAACGGTGGCCTATGAAGCTTTCTTT. Its translation is CASSPLTVAYEAFF. V and J are TRBV11-2 and TRBJ1-1; no clear D. Deletions cut 5 bases from V and 7 bases from J, with 17 bases between. Per the germline V gene, CDR1 is SGHAT and CDR2 is FQNNGV. This CDR3 spans 14 amino acids.

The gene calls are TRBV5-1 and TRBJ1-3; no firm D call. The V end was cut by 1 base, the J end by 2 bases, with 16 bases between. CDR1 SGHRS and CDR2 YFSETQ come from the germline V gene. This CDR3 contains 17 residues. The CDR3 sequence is CASSLSGFYGAGNTIYF. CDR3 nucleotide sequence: TGCGCCAGCAGCTTGTCGGGTTTTTATGGGGCTGGAAACACCATATATTTT.

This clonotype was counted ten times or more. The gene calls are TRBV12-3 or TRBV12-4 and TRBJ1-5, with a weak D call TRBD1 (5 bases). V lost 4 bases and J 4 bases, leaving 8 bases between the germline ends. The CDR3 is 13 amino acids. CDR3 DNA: TGTGCCAGCAGTTCCCAGGGTAATCAGCCCCAGCATTTT. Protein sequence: CASSSQGNQPQHF.

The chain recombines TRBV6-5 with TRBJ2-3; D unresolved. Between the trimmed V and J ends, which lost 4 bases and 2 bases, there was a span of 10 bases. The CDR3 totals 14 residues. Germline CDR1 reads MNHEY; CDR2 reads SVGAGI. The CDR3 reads CASSLGWNTDTQYF. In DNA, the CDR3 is TGTGCCAGCAGTTTAGGGTGGAACACAGATACGCAGTATTTT.

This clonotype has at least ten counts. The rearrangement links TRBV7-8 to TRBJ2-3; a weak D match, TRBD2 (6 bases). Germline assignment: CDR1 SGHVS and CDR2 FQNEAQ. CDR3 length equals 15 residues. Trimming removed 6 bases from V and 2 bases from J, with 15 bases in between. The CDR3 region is CASRGGSSTTDTQYF. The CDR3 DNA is TGTGCCAGCAGGGGGGGTAGCTCGACCACAGATACGCAGTATTTT.

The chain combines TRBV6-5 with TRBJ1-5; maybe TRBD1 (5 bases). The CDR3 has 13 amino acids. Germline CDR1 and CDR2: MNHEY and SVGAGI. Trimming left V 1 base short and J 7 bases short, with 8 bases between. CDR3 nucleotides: TGTGCCAGCAGTTACTTCAGGGTGCAGCCCCAGCATTTT. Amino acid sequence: CASSYFRVQPQHF.

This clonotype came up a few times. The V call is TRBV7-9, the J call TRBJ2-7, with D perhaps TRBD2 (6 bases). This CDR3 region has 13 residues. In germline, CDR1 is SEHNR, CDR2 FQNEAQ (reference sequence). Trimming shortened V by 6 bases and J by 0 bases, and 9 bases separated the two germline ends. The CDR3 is CASSGTSSYEQYV. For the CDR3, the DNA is TGTGCCAGCAGTGGGACTTCCTCCTACGAGCAGTACGTC.

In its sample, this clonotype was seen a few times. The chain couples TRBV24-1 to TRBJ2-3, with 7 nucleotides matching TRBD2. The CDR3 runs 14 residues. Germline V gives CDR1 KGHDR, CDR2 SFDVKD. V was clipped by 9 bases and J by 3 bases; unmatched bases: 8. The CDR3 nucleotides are TGTGCCACCCGAGGGAGGGGCTCTACAGATACGCAGTATTTT. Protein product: CATRGRGSTDTQYF.

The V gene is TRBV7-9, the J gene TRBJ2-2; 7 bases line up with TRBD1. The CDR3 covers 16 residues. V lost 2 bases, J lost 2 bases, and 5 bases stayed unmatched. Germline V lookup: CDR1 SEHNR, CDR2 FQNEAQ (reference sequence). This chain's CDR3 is CASSLYGTDNTGELFF. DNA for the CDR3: TGTGCCAGCAGCTTATATGGGACAGACAACACCGGGGAGCTGTTTTTT. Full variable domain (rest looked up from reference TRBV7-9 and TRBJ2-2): DTGVSQNPRHKITKRGQNVTFRCDPISEHNRLYWYRQTLGQGPEFLTYFQNEAQLEKSRLLSDRFSAERPKGSFSTLEIQRTEQGDSAMYLCASSLYGTDNTGELFFGEGSRLTVL.

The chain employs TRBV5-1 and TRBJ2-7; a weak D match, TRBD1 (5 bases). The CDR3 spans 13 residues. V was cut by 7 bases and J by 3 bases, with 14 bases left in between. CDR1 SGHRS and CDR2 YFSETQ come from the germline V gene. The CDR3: CASASDRYYEQYF. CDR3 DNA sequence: TGCGCCAGCGCGTCCGACAGATACTACGAGCAGTACTTC.

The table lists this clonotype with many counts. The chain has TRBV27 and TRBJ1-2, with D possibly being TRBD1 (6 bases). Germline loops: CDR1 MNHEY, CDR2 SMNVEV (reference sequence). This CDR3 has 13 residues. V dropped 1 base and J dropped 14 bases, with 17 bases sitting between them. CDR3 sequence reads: CASSLWGPDSVTF. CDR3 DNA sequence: TGTGCCAGCAGTTTATGGGGCCCGGACAGTGTAACCTTC.

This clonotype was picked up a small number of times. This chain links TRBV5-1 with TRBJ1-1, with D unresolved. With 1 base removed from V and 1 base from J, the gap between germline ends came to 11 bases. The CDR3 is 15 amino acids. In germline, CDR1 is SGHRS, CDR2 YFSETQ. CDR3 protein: CASSLSPGGNTEAFF. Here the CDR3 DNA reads TGCGCCAGCAGCTTGTCGCCAGGTGGGAACACTGAAGCTTTCTTT.

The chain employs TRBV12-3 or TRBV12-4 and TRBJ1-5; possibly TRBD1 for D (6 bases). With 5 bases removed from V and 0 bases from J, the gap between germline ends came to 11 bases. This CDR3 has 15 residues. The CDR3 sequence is CASSLRDISNQPQHF. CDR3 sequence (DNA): TGTGCCAGCAGTCTCCGGGACATTAGCAATCAGCCCCAGCATTTT.

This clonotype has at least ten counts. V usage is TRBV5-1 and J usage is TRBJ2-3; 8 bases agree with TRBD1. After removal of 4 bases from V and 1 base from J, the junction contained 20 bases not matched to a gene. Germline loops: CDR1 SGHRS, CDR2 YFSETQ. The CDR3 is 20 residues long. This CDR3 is CASSTPLTYQGALGTDTQYF. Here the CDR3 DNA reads TGCGCCAGCAGCACCCCTCTGACATATCAGGGGGCGCTGGGCACAGATACGCAGTATTTT.

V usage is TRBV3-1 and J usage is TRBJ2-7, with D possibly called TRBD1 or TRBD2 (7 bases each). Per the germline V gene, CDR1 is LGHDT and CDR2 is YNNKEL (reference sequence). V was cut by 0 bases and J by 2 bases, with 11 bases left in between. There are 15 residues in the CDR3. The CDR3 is CASSQDPGGAYEQYF. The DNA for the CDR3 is TGTGCCAGCAGCCAAGACCCAGGGGGGGCCTACGAGCAGTACTTC.

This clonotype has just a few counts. The CDR3 here is CASSWGGANEKLFF. CDR3 DNA: TGTGCCAGCAGCTGGGGAGGGGCTAATGAAAAACTGTTTTTT. The V gene is TRBV28, the J gene TRBJ1-4, with D maybe TRBD1 (5 bases). Trimming cost V 6 bases and J 3 bases, with 11 bases left between them. CDR1 is MDHEN and CDR2 is SYDVKM in the germline V gene. The CDR3 has 14 residues.

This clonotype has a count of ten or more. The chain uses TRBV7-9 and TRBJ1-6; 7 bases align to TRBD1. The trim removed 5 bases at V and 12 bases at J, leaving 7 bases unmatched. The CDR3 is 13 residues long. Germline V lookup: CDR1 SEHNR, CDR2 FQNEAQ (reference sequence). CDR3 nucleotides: TGTGCCAGCAGCCGAGAGGGGGCTTTACCCCTCCACTTT. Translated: CASSREGALPLHF.

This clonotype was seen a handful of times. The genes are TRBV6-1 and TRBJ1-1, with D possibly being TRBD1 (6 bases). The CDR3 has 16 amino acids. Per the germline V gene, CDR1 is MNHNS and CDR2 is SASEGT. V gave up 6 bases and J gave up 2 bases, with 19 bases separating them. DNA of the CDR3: TGTGCCAGCAGAACAGGGAAACCCTTCGTTAACACTGAAGCTTTCTTT. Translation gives CASRTGKPFVNTEAFF.

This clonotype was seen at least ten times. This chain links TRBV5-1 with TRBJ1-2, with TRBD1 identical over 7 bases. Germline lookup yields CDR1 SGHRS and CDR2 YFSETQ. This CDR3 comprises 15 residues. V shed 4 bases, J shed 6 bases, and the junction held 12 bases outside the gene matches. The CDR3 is CASSLKDRMVDGYTF. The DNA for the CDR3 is TGCGCCAGCAGCCTCAAGGACAGGATGGTTGATGGCTACACCTTC.

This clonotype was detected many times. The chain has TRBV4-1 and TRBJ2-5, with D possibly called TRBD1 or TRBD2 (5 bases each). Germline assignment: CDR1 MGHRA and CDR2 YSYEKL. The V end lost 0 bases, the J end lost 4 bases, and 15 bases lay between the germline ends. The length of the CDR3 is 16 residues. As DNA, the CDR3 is TGCGCCAGCAGCCAAGAGGGGGAACGGGTCGGAGAGACCCAGTACTTC. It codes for CASSQEGERVGETQYF.

CDR3 sequence: CASSQLDETQYF. Written as DNA, the CDR3 is TGTGCCAGCAGCCAATTAGACGAGACCCAGTACTTC. The chain employs TRBV3-1 and TRBJ2-5, with no clear D. In germline, CDR1 is LGHDT, CDR2 YNNKEL (reference sequence). Trimming took 2 bases from V and 5 from J, leaving 6 bases between them. The CDR3 has 12 residues.

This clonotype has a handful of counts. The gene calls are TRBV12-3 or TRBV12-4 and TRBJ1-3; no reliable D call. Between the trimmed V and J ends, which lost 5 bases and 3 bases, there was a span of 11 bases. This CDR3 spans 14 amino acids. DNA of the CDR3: TGTGCCAGCAGTCAGAGATCTCGTGGAAACACCATATATTTT. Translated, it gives CASSQRSRGNTIYF.

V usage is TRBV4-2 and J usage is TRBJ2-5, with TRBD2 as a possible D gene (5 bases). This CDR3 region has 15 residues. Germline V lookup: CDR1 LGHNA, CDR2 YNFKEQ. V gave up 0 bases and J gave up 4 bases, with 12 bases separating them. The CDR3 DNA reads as TGTGCCAGCAGCCAAGATGAAGGGAGTGGAGAGACCCAGTACTTC. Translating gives CASSQDEGSGETQYF.

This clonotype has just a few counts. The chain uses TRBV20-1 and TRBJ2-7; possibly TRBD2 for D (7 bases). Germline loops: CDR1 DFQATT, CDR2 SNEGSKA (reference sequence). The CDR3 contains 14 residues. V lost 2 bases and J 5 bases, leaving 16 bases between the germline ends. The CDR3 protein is CSARIPGGHDEQYF. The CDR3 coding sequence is TGCAGTGCTAGAATCCCGGGGGGACATGACGAGCAGTACTTC.

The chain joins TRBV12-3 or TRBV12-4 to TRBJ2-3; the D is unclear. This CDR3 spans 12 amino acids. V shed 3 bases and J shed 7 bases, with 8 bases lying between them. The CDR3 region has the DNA TGTGCCAGCAGTTTCGGTAGGAATACGCAGTATTTT. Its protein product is CASSFGRNTQYF.

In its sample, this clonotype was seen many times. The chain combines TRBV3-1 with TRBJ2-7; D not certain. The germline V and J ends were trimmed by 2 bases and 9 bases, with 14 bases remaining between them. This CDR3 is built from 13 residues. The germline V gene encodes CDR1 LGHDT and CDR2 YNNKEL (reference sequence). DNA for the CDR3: TGTGCCAGCAGCCAAAATAGGGTACGGCGGCAGTACTTC. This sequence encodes CASSQNRVRRQYF.